This TCR beta chain was profiled in a study of blood T cell repertoires in COVID-19. At the level of the study: Samples representing acute and convalescent COVID-19 were sourced from the United States, Italy and Spain. T cells, B-cell-depleted T cells, or PBMCs supplied cDNA or gDNA.

Methods used by the authors: Reference gene primers were amplified, and this amplification served to estimate nucleated cell counts. The repertoire was sequenced with immunoSEQ multiplex PCR; TCRdb's copy has only in-frame clones and lacks some. The V and J calls and the clone size are those of that table, but D and trimming were determined from the DNA. Of 250,000 to 350,000 clones in the sample, around 91% are singletons; the top ten hold around 12%. Trimming left V 5 bases short and J 5 bases short, with 22 bases between. Germline V CDR1 and CDR2: SEHNR, FQNEAQ (reference sequence). CDR3 length: 16 residues.

The sequence came from a woman aged 55-70 years with acute or convalescent COVID-19. V usage is TRBV7-9 and J usage is TRBJ2-7, with D maybe TRBD2 (5 bases). Specimen: peripheral blood. CDR3 sequence reads: CASSPRTGRDSHEQYF. The CDR3 DNA follows: TGTGCCAGCAGCCCGAGGACTGGAAGGGATAGCCACGAGCAGTACTTC.